This T cell receptor beta chain appears in the sequencing data of a study of T cells expressing NK-cell markers. Study background: Sequencing covered eight donors, seven HCMV-seropositive and one seronegative. Study observations and caveats: The CD3+CD56-NKG2C+ fraction was also led by these clonotypes in several donors.

Concerning this clonotype: Its antigen is as yet unknown.

TCRdb re-called the 5' RACE reads, yielding one record per CDR3 amino acid sequence without DNA. There are 140,000 or so distinct CDR3 sequences in the sample, with approximately 12% held by the top ten. Germline V gives CDR1 GTSNPN, CDR2 SVGIG (reference sequence). This CDR3 contains 14 residues. This TCR came from a man younger than 30 in good health. The V call is TRBV30, the J call TRBJ2-2; the D gene TCRdb calls, TRBD1, cannot be checked with no DNA. The sequencing sample was made of blood T cells: a sorted CD56 or NKG2C T cell subset, CD4+ or CD8+ T cells, or bulk PBMC T cells (not recorded which). CDR3 protein: CAWSVGQNTGELFF.